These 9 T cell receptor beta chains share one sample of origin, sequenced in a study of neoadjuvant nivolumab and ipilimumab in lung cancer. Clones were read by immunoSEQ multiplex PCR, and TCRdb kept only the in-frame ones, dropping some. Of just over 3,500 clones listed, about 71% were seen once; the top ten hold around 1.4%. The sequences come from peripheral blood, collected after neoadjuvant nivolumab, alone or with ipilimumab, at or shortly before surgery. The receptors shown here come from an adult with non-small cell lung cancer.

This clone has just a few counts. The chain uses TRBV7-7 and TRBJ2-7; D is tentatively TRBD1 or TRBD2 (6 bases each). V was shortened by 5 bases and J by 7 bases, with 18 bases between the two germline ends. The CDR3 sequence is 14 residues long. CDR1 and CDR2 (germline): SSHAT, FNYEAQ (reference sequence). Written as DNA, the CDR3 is TGTGCCAGCAGCCCCTCCCCGGGGGCGGAAGAGCAGTACTTC. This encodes CASSPSPGAEEQYF.

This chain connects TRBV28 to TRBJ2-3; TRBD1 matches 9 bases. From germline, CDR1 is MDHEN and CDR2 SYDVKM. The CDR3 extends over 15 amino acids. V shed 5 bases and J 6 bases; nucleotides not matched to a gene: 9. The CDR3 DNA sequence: TGTGCCAGCAGTCCGGGACAGGGAGATGTTGATACGCAGTATTTT. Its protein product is CASSPGQGDVDTQYF.

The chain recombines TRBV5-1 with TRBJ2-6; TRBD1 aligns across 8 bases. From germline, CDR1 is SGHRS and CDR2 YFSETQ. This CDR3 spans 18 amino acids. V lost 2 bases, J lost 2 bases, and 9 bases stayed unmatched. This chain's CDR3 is CASSFFPGGFTGANVLTF. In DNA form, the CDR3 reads TGCGCCAGCAGCTTTTTCCCAGGGGGCTTTACTGGGGCCAACGTCCTGACTTTC.

For the CDR3, the DNA is TGTGCCAGCAGTTCCGCCGGGAGCTACGAGCAGTACTTC. It encodes CASSSAGSYEQYF. The V gene is TRBV28, the J gene TRBJ2-7; D is possibly TRBD2 (6 bases). V gave up 4 bases and J gave up 3 bases, with 10 bases separating them. The V gene's germline CDR1 is MDHEN and CDR2 SYDVKM. CDR3 length: 13 amino acids. The complete variable domain, with remaining parts taken from reference TRBV28 and TRBJ2-7, reads DVKVTQSSRYLVKRTGEKVFLECVQDMDHENMFWYRQDPGLGLRLIYFSYDVKMKEKGDIPEGYSVSREKKERFSLILESASTNQTSMYLCASSSAGSYEQYFGPGTRLTVT.

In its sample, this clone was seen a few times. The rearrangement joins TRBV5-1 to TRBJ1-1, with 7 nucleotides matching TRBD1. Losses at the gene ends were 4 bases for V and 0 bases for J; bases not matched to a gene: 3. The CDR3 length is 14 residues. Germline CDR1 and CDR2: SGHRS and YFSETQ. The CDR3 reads CASSAQGLNTEAFF. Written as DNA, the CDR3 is TGCGCCAGCAGCGCACAGGGGTTGAACACTGAAGCTTTCTTT.

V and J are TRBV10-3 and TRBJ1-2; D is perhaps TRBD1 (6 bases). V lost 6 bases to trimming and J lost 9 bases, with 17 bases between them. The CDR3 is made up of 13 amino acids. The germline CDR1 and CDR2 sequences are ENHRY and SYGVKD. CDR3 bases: TGTGCCATCAGCGAAACCGGGACATGGAGCTACACCTTC. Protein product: CAISETGTWSYTF.

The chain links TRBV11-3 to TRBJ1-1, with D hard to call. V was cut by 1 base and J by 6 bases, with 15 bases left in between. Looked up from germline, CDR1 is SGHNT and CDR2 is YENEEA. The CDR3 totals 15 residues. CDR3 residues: CASSLGIGKRAEAFF. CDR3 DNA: TGTGCCAGCAGCTTAGGGATAGGGAAGAGGGCTGAAGCTTTCTTT.

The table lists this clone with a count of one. This chain's CDR3 is CASSRGLDSNEQFF. The CDR3, as DNA: TGCGCCAGCAGCCGGGGACTAGATTCGAATGAGCAGTTCTTC. The V call is TRBV4-1, the J call TRBJ2-1, with TRBD2 matching over 8 bases. The CDR3 has 14 amino acids. Losses at the gene ends were 4 bases for V and 7 bases for J; bases not matched to a gene: 6. Germline V gene data show CDR1 as MGHRA and CDR2 as YSYEKL.

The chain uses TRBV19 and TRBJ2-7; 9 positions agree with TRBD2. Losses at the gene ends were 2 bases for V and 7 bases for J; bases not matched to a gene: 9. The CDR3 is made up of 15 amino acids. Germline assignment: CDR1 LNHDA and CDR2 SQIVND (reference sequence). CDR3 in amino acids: CASSIFAGGPGEQYF. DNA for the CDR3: TGTGCCAGTAGTATATTCGCGGGAGGGCCAGGAGAGCAGTACTTC.